These T cell receptor beta chains were read from a single sample in a study of cytomegalovirus exposure and HLA in healthy donors. Clones were sequenced by immunoSEQ multiplex PCR, and TCRdb holds only the in-frame ones, with some missing. The sample comprises approximately 85,000 clones, just under 80% of which are singletons, and 7.3% rests with the top ten. Material: PBMCs. These receptors originate from a young man in good health and CMV-seronegative. Both conserved end residues are part of each CDR3. Each record gives: J gene, D gene, clone size, CDR3 length, V gene, CDR3 DNA, CDR3 protein. The D gene is left open where the match is weak. Part of the rows lack a size; the others show once, few, many or a class for expanded clones.

J: TRBJ1-5; D: NA; size: NA; length: 15; V: TRBV28; DNA: TGTGCCAGCACCTCAGCGGGGGGTAGCAATCAGCCCCAGCATTTT; CDR3: CASTSAGGSNQPQHF
J: TRBJ1-5; D: TRBD1; size: NA; length: 13; V: TRBV5-1; DNA: TGCGCCAGCAGCTTACAGGGGGATCAGCCCCAGCATTTT; CDR3: CASSLQGDQPQHF
J: TRBJ2-5; D: TRBD2; size: NA; length: 15; V: TRBV5-5; DNA: TGTGCCAGCAGCCGACTAGCGGGAAGTCTGCCCACCCAGTACTTC; CDR3: CASSRLAGSLPTQYF
J: TRBJ2-1; D: NA; size: NA; length: 16; V: TRBV11-2; DNA: TGTGCCAGCAGCTTCCCCCGCAGGGGTCTATACAATGAGCAGTTCTTC; CDR3: CASSFPRRGLYNEQFF
J: TRBJ1-4; D: TRBD1; size: NA; length: 16; V: TRBV5-1; DNA: TGCGCCAGCAGCTCCCCGACAGGGGGCAAAGATGAAAAACTGTTTTTT; CDR3: CASSSPTGGKDEKLFF
J: TRBJ2-7; D: TRBD2; size: NA; length: 15; V: TRBV7-9; DNA: TGTGCCAGCAGCCCCGTTGTCCGCCGGGGGGGCGAGCAGTACTTC; CDR3: CASSPVVRRGGEQYF
J: TRBJ2-2; D: TRBD2; size: once; length: 16; V: TRBV15; DNA: TGTGCCACCAGCAGAGATCTAGCGGGCTATACCGGGGAGCTGTTTTTT; CDR3: CATSRDLAGYTGELFF
J: TRBJ2-3; D: NA; size: NA; length: 18; V: TRBV7-2; DNA: TGTGCCAGCAGCTTAGCCCCTTTCGGCAGGGTTAGCACAGATACGCAGTATTTT; CDR3: CASSLAPFGRVSTDTQYF
J: TRBJ2-7; D: NA; size: NA; length: 13; V: TRBV5-1; DNA: TGCGCCAGCAGCACTACAGGGACCTACGAGCAGTACTTC; CDR3: CASSTTGTYEQYF
J: TRBJ1-3; D: NA; size: NA; length: 14; V: TRBV25-1; DNA: TGTGCCAGCAGTGATTCCTACTCTGGAAACACCATATATTTT; CDR3: CASSDSYSGNTIYF
J: TRBJ2-5; D: TRBD1; size: NA; length: 12; V: TRBV30; DNA: TGTGCCTGGAGTCAGGGGGTTGAGACCCAGTACTTC; CDR3: CAWSQGVETQYF
J: TRBJ2-7; D: TRBD2; size: NA; length: 21; V: TRBV10-1; DNA: TGCGCCAGCAGTGAGACGTTACCTTGGGGACTAGCGGGGGGCTACACCTACGAGCAGTACTTC; CDR3: CASSETLPWGLAGGYTYEQYF
J: TRBJ1-5; D: TRBD1; size: NA; length: 16; V: TRBV5-1; DNA: TGCGCCAGCAGCTTGGATGGGACAGGCTACAATCAGCCCCAGCATTTT; CDR3: CASSLDGTGYNQPQHF
J: TRBJ1-4; D: NA; size: NA; length: 15; V: TRBV19; DNA: TGTGCCAGTAGTATTCTGGGGGGTGCTAATGAAAAACTGTTTTTT; CDR3: CASSILGGANEKLFF
J: TRBJ1-5; D: NA; size: NA; length: 16; V: TRBV6-1; DNA: TGTGCCAGCAGTGAAGCGCTGGCAGGGATCGGTCAGCCCCAGCATTTT; CDR3: CASSEALAGIGQPQHF
J: TRBJ2-7; D: TRBD1; size: NA; length: 12; V: TRBV2; DNA: TGTGCCAGCAGTGGACAGGGCTACGAGCAGTACTTC; CDR3: CASSGQGYEQYF
J: TRBJ1-2; D: NA; size: NA; length: 16; V: TRBV27; DNA: TGTGCCAGCAGTTCCTTGACCGTGGGAGCTAACTATGGCTACACCTTC; CDR3: CASSSLTVGANYGYTF
J: TRBJ2-1; D: NA; size: NA; length: 13; V: TRBV4-3; DNA: TGCGCCAGCAGCCAACCAGGGTACAATGAGCAGTTCTTC; CDR3: CASSQPGYNEQFF
J: TRBJ2-4; D: NA; size: NA; length: 16; V: TRBV30; DNA: TGTGCCTGGGACCATACCAGGAAGGGGCGTCAAAACATTCAGTACTTC; CDR3: CAWDHTRKGRQNIQYF
J: TRBJ2-5; D: NA; size: NA; length: 13; V: TRBV6-5; DNA: TGTGCCAGCAGTTACGGGGCGCCCGCGGGGCAGTACTTC; CDR3: CASSYGAPAGQYF
J: TRBJ1-5; D: NA; size: NA; length: 15; V: TRBV11-2; DNA: TGTGCCAGCAGCGCTCGGGCAGGGGAATCTCAGCCCCAGCATTTT; CDR3: CASSARAGESQPQHF
J: TRBJ2-1; D: TRBD2; size: NA; length: 15; V: TRBV19; DNA: TGTGCCAGTTGGGGGACTAGCGGGATCTACAATGAGCAGTTCTTC; CDR3: CASWGTSGIYNEQFF
J: TRBJ2-7; D: TRBD2; size: few; length: 17; V: TRBV10-3; DNA: TGTGCCATCAGTGTGGGAGGGACTAGCGGGAGGGCCCGTGAGCAGTACTTC; CDR3: CAISVGGTSGRAREQYF
J: TRBJ2-7; D: NA; size: few; length: 13; V: TRBV27; DNA: TGTGCCACCTCACGCGGCTGGAGGGACGAGCAGTACTTC; CDR3: CATSRGWRDEQYF
J: TRBJ2-7; D: NA; size: once; length: 16; V: TRBV7-7; DNA: TGTGCTAGCAGCGCCATAGCGGAGACTCCCTCCTACGAGCAGTACTTC; CDR3: CASSAIAETPSYEQYF
J: TRBJ2-7; D: NA; size: NA; length: 13; V: TRBV7-9; DNA: TGTGCCAGCAGCTTGGGGAGTCAGAACGAGCAGTACTTC; CDR3: CASSLGSQNEQYF
J: TRBJ2-1; D: TRBD2; size: NA; length: 16; V: TRBV2; DNA: TGTGCCAGCAGGAGGAGGGGCGGGAGCTCCTACAATGAGCAGTTCTTC; CDR3: CASRRRGGSSYNEQFF
J: TRBJ2-2; D: NA; size: few; length: 15; V: TRBV10-3; DNA: TGTGCCATCAGTGATGGCAGGCTGAACACCGGGGAGCTGTTTTTT; CDR3: CAISDGRLNTGELFF
J: TRBJ2-5; D: NA; size: NA; length: 15; V: TRBV19; DNA: TGTGCCAGTAGTGAAAGAACAGGGCCCGCAGAGACCCAGTACTTC; CDR3: CASSERTGPAETQYF
J: TRBJ1-1; D: TRBD1; size: NA; length: 11; V: TRBV20-1; DNA: TGCAGTGCTGGGGGGACAGGAAGGGCTTTCTTT; CDR3: CSAGGTGRAFF
J: TRBJ2-5; D: NA; size: NA; length: 16; V: TRBV2; DNA: TGTGCCAGCAGCACTCCTTTCGGCGGCTACCAAGAGACCCAGTACTTC; CDR3: CASSTPFGGYQETQYF
J: TRBJ1-4; D: NA; size: NA; length: 15; V: TRBV21-1; DNA: TGTGCCAGCAGCAAAGGGACAGGGGGCAGTGAAAAACTGTTTTTT; CDR3: CASSKGTGGSEKLFF
J: TRBJ1-1; D: NA; size: NA; length: 13; V: TRBV4-2; DNA: TGTGCCAGCAGCCAAGTTACCAGGGTTGAAGCTTTCTTT; CDR3: CASSQVTRVEAFF
J: TRBJ2-1; D: NA; size: few; length: 18; V: TRBV7-2; DNA: TGTGCCAGCAGCTTCGACCTTAAACAGGGATCAACCTACAATGAGCAGTTCTTC; CDR3: CASSFDLKQGSTYNEQFF
J: TRBJ1-2; D: NA; size: NA; length: 15; V: TRBV6-4; DNA: TGTGCCAGCAGTGACCGACAGGACACAACTATCGGCTACACCTTC; CDR3: CASSDRQDTTIGYTF
J: TRBJ2-7; D: NA; size: NA; length: 11; V: TRBV6-6; DNA: TGTGCCAGCAAGTCAGGGGTCGAGCAGTACTTC; CDR3: CASKSGVEQYF
J: TRBJ2-1; D: TRBD2; size: NA; length: 14; V: TRBV27; DNA: TGTGCCAGCAACCCAGCGGGGGGGCGCAATGAGCAGTTCTTC; CDR3: CASNPAGGRNEQFF
J: TRBJ2-5; D: NA; size: NA; length: 14; V: TRBV5-1; DNA: TGCGCCAGCAGCTCGGGTCCCGAGTTCGGGACCCAGTACTTC; CDR3: CASSSGPEFGTQYF
J: TRBJ1-3; D: TRBD1; size: NA; length: 15; V: TRBV6-5; DNA: TGTGCCAGCAGCCGATACAGGGGCTCTGGAAACACCATATATTTT; CDR3: CASSRYRGSGNTIYF
J: TRBJ2-3; D: NA; size: once; length: 13; V: TRBV2; DNA: TGTGCCAGCAGTAAATTCCACACAGATACGCAGTATTTT; CDR3: CASSKFHTDTQYF
J: TRBJ1-4; D: NA; size: NA; length: 14; V: TRBV7-9; DNA: TGTGCCAGCAGCTCTCCGGGACAAAGGGAAAAACTGTTTTTT; CDR3: CASSSPGQREKLFF
J: TRBJ2-7; D: NA; size: few; length: 15; V: TRBV7-2; DNA: TGTGCCAGCAGCTTGATGAACGTCGGGACCTACGAGCAGTACTTC; CDR3: CASSLMNVGTYEQYF
J: TRBJ1-2; D: NA; size: NA; length: 15; V: TRBV6-5; DNA: TGTGCCAGCAGGCCCGTTCAGGCTCCTCCAAATGGCTACACCTTC; CDR3: CASRPVQAPPNGYTF
J: TRBJ1-2; D: NA; size: NA; length: 11; V: TRBV2; DNA: TGTGCCAGCAGTGTGCCCAGGGGCTACACCTTC; CDR3: CASSVPRGYTF
J: TRBJ2-2; D: NA; size: NA; length: 16; V: TRBV10-3; DNA: TGTGCCACCGATCCGGCGGGGGACACTAACACCGGGGAGCTGTTTTTT; CDR3: CATDPAGDTNTGELFF
J: TRBJ2-7; D: TRBD1; size: NA; length: 15; V: TRBV19; DNA: TGTGCCAGTAGTATAAGGACAGGGGGCACCTACGAGCAGTACTTC; CDR3: CASSIRTGGTYEQYF
J: TRBJ2-3; D: TRBD2; size: NA; length: 15; V: TRBV9; DNA: TGTGCCAGCAGCCGCGGGGGGGCCTTCACAGATACGCAGTATTTT; CDR3: CASSRGGAFTDTQYF